This is a list of T cell receptor beta chains from one sample in a study of blood T cell repertoires in COVID-19. This table comes from immunoSEQ multiplex PCR, and its TCRdb copy is limited to in-frame clones, with some not included. The table includes about 250,000 clones, roughly 85% detected once. The specimen was peripheral blood. The receptor set was obtained from a man aged 50 to 60 with COVID-19, enrolled during active disease. Each CDR3 is given with its conserved first and last residue. The D gene is left open where the match is weak. The listing skips clone size in some rows; elsewhere it reads once, few, many or a size class.

v_call: TRBV21-1
clone_size: -
d_call: -
j_call: TRBJ2-7
cdr3_nt: TGTGCCAGCACGCACGGGACAGGGGGGCGTTACGAGCAGTACTTC
cdr3_aa: CASTHGTGGRYEQYF

v_call: TRBV3-1/TRBV3-2
clone_size: few
d_call: -
j_call: TRBJ2-7
cdr3_nt: TGTGCCAGCAGCCAAGATGGGGGGTCAGGGTCCTACGAGCAGTACTTC
cdr3_aa: CASSQDGGSGSYEQYF

v_call: TRBV6-5
clone_size: -
d_call: -
j_call: TRBJ2-1
cdr3_nt: TGTGCCAGCAGTTCCCCGGGGTCCGACCGGTTCTTC
cdr3_aa: CASSSPGSDRFF

v_call: TRBV30
clone_size: few
d_call: -
j_call: TRBJ1-5
cdr3_nt: TGTGCCTGGAGTCCCCCAGGGCGTAATCAGCCCCAGCATTTT
cdr3_aa: CAWSPPGRNQPQHF

v_call: TRBV27
clone_size: many
d_call: TRBD2
j_call: TRBJ2-5
cdr3_nt: TGTGCCAGCAGTTTCATAGCGGGGGGCTTACAAGAGACCCAGTACTTC
cdr3_aa: CASSFIAGGLQETQYF

v_call: TRBV9
clone_size: -
d_call: TRBD1
j_call: TRBJ1-2
cdr3_nt: TGTGCCAGCAGCGTAGGGCAGGGGGCGCGAGGCTACACCTTC
cdr3_aa: CASSVGQGARGYTF

v_call: TRBV19
clone_size: -
d_call: -
j_call: TRBJ2-6
cdr3_nt: TGTGCCAGTACCCCAGGCCCGACACAGGATTCTGGGGCCAACGTCCTGACTTTC
cdr3_aa: CASTPGPTQDSGANVLTF

v_call: TRBV5-1
clone_size: once
d_call: TRBD1
j_call: TRBJ1-5
cdr3_nt: TGCGCCAGCAGCCTGGCCAGGGGGCGAGGCAATCAGCCCCAGCATTTT
cdr3_aa: CASSLARGRGNQPQHF

v_call: TRBV7-9
clone_size: -
d_call: TRBD2
j_call: TRBJ2-1
cdr3_nt: TGTGCCAGCAGCCTTAGCGGGGGGCTCCACAATGAGCAGTTCTTC
cdr3_aa: CASSLSGGLHNEQFF

v_call: TRBV5-4
clone_size: -
d_call: TRBD1
j_call: TRBJ2-7
cdr3_nt: TGTGCCAGCAGCTTGGGAGGGGGCGGAAGCTCCTACGAGCAGTACTTC
cdr3_aa: CASSLGGGGSSYEQYF

v_call: TRBV27
clone_size: -
d_call: -
j_call: TRBJ2-7
cdr3_nt: TGTGCCAGCAGTTCTCAAAGGGGGTTCGAGCAGTACTTC
cdr3_aa: CASSSQRGFEQYF

v_call: TRBV30
clone_size: -
d_call: TRBD1
j_call: TRBJ1-2
cdr3_nt: TGTGCCATGGATGGCGCAACCTCGGGACAGGGGGCGCATGGCTACACCTTC
cdr3_aa: CAMDGATSGQGAHGYTF

v_call: TRBV2
clone_size: -
d_call: -
j_call: TRBJ2-7
cdr3_nt: TGTGCCAGCAGTGAGTCGTACTACGAGCAGTACTTC
cdr3_aa: CASSESYYEQYF

v_call: TRBV2
clone_size: few
d_call: TRBD1
j_call: TRBJ1-5
cdr3_nt: TGTGCCAGCAGGGAGAGGGACAGCCAATATCAGCCCCAGCATTTT
cdr3_aa: CASRERDSQYQPQHF

v_call: TRBV30
clone_size: -
d_call: TRBD2
j_call: TRBJ2-3
cdr3_nt: TGTGCCTGGAACCCCGGGACTAGCGGGGGGGATACGCAGTATTTT
cdr3_aa: CAWNPGTSGGDTQYF

v_call: TRBV4-2
clone_size: -
d_call: TRBD2
j_call: TRBJ2-3
cdr3_nt: TGTGCCAGCAGCCAAGATGGGACTAGCGGGGATACGCAGTATTTT
cdr3_aa: CASSQDGTSGDTQYF

v_call: TRBV7-2
clone_size: -
d_call: TRBD2
j_call: TRBJ2-7
cdr3_nt: TGTGCCAGCAGCTTAGTGGCTAGCGGGGGCCTTGAAGCCTACGAGCAGTACTTC
cdr3_aa: CASSLVASGGLEAYEQYF

v_call: TRBV7-2
clone_size: -
d_call: TRBD1
j_call: TRBJ1-1
cdr3_nt: TGTGCCAGCACGACCGGGACAGGGGGCCGAGCTTTCTTT
cdr3_aa: CASTTGTGGRAFF

v_call: TRBV6-5
clone_size: -
d_call: TRBD2
j_call: TRBJ2-1
cdr3_nt: TGTGCCAGCAGTAGGACTAGCACCGGTGAGCAGTTCTTC
cdr3_aa: CASSRTSTGEQFF

v_call: TRBV28
clone_size: -
d_call: -
j_call: TRBJ1-4
cdr3_nt: TGTGCCAGCAGTTCAATCAGGACAGTGGCAACTAATGAAAAACTGTTTTTT
cdr3_aa: CASSSIRTVATNEKLFF

v_call: TRBV6-5
clone_size: -
d_call: TRBD2
j_call: TRBJ2-3
cdr3_nt: TGTGCCAGCAGCCCGACTAGCGGGGGCACAGATACGCAGTATTTT
cdr3_aa: CASSPTSGGTDTQYF

v_call: TRBV4-2
clone_size: -
d_call: -
j_call: TRBJ1-4
cdr3_nt: TGTGCCAGCAGCCAAGATTTACTTGCAACTAATGAAAAACTGTTTTTT
cdr3_aa: CASSQDLLATNEKLFF

v_call: TRBV9
clone_size: -
d_call: -
j_call: TRBJ2-1
cdr3_nt: TGTGCCAGCAGCGTTGGACAGATTGGCGACAATGAGCAGTTCTTC
cdr3_aa: CASSVGQIGDNEQFF

v_call: TRBV30
clone_size: -
d_call: TRBD1
j_call: TRBJ2-5
cdr3_nt: TGTGCCTGGAGTCCGCGGACAGGGCTAATGGAGACCCAGTACTTC
cdr3_aa: CAWSPRTGLMETQYF

v_call: TRBV6-2/TRBV6-3
clone_size: -
d_call: -
j_call: TRBJ1-1
cdr3_nt: TGTGCCAGCAGCTATACCGGGACACTGAACACTGAAGCTTTCTTT
cdr3_aa: CASSYTGTLNTEAFF

v_call: TRBV4-1
clone_size: -
d_call: TRBD1
j_call: TRBJ2-5
cdr3_nt: TGCGCCAGCAGCCAAGAAGGGACAGGGAAAGAGACCCAGTACTTC
cdr3_aa: CASSQEGTGKETQYF

v_call: TRBV7-9
clone_size: -
d_call: -
j_call: TRBJ2-2
cdr3_nt: TGTGCCAGCAGCCGTAGTAACACCGGGGAGCTGTTTTTT
cdr3_aa: CASSRSNTGELFF

v_call: TRBV19
clone_size: -
d_call: -
j_call: TRBJ1-1
cdr3_nt: TGTGCCAGTAGAACCGGGACAAACGGTGAAGCTTTCTTT
cdr3_aa: CASRTGTNGEAFF

v_call: TRBV3-1/TRBV3-2
clone_size: few
d_call: TRBD1
j_call: TRBJ1-5
cdr3_nt: TGTGCCAGCAGCCAAAGACAGGGGTTTCAGCCCCAGCATTTT
cdr3_aa: CASSQRQGFQPQHF

v_call: TRBV10-3
clone_size: -
d_call: TRBD1
j_call: TRBJ1-6
cdr3_nt: TGTGCCATCAGTGGCGCAAAGAGGACAGGCGCGAAGAGCTCCTATAATTCACCCCTCCACTTT
cdr3_aa: CAISGAKRTGAKSSYNSPLHF

v_call: TRBV5-4
clone_size: -
d_call: TRBD1
j_call: TRBJ2-3
cdr3_nt: TGTGCCAGCAGCTTAGACAGGGGCACAGATACGCAGTATTTT
cdr3_aa: CASSLDRGTDTQYF

v_call: TRBV29-1
clone_size: once
d_call: -
j_call: TRBJ1-3
cdr3_nt: TGCAGCGTGAGGGTGACACTTTCTGGAAACACCATATATTTT
cdr3_aa: CSVRVTLSGNTIYF

v_call: TRBV28
clone_size: -
d_call: -
j_call: TRBJ2-5
cdr3_nt: TGTGCCAGCAGTTTTTATACGGAAGAGACCCAGTACTTC
cdr3_aa: CASSFYTEETQYF

v_call: TRBV30
clone_size: -
d_call: -
j_call: TRBJ1-1
cdr3_nt: TGTGCCTGCCCCGGAAGGGGCTTCACTGAAGCTTTCTTT
cdr3_aa: CACPGRGFTEAFF

v_call: TRBV5-1
clone_size: few
d_call: TRBD2
j_call: TRBJ2-7
cdr3_nt: TGCGCCAGCAGGCTGGCTAGCGGTTCCTACGAGCAGTACTTC
cdr3_aa: CASRLASGSYEQYF

v_call: TRBV19
clone_size: -
d_call: -
j_call: TRBJ1-1
cdr3_nt: TGTGCCAGTAGTATAGAAGCACCATTGAACACTGAAGCTTTCTTT
cdr3_aa: CASSIEAPLNTEAFF

v_call: TRBV27
clone_size: -
d_call: TRBD2
j_call: TRBJ2-7
cdr3_nt: TGTGCCAGCAGTTTGGCTAGCGGGGCCTACGAGCAGTACTTC
cdr3_aa: CASSLASGAYEQYF

v_call: TRBV5-4
clone_size: -
d_call: TRBD1
j_call: TRBJ2-1
cdr3_nt: TGTGCCAGCAGCTTGGATCGCTCGGGGCAGGGGGCCTTCAATGAGCAGTTCTTC
cdr3_aa: CASSLDRSGQGAFNEQFF

v_call: TRBV7-9
clone_size: -
d_call: -
j_call: TRBJ1-2
cdr3_nt: TGTGCCAGCAGCTTAGCAGGGAGAAACTATGGCTACACCTTC
cdr3_aa: CASSLAGRNYGYTF

v_call: TRBV6-5
clone_size: few
d_call: -
j_call: TRBJ1-2
cdr3_nt: TGTGCCAGCAGTCAGCGGACCGATTATGGCTACACCTTC
cdr3_aa: CASSQRTDYGYTF

v_call: TRBV7-7
clone_size: -
d_call: TRBD1
j_call: TRBJ2-7
cdr3_nt: TGTGCTAGCAGCTTATCCTTGGACAGGGGCTACGAGCAGTACTTC
cdr3_aa: CASSLSLDRGYEQYF

v_call: TRBV18
clone_size: few
d_call: TRBD1
j_call: TRBJ1-2
cdr3_nt: TGTGCCAGCTCACCGGGACAGGGGTTTGGCTACACCTTC
cdr3_aa: CASSPGQGFGYTF

v_call: TRBV19
clone_size: -
d_call: TRBD2
j_call: TRBJ2-3
cdr3_nt: TGTGCCAGTAGTACCCATAGCGGGGGGGAGGATACGCAGTATTTT
cdr3_aa: CASSTHSGGEDTQYF

v_call: TRBV5-5
clone_size: -
d_call: TRBD1
j_call: TRBJ1-1
cdr3_nt: TGTGCCAGCAGCTTACGACAGGGGCCCACTGAAGCTTTCTTT
cdr3_aa: CASSLRQGPTEAFF

v_call: TRBV3-1/TRBV3-2
clone_size: -
d_call: -
j_call: TRBJ2-2
cdr3_nt: TGTGCCAGCAGATTACAGGGCACCGGGGAGCTGTTTTTT
cdr3_aa: CASRLQGTGELFF

v_call: TRBV5-8
clone_size: -
d_call: -
j_call: TRBJ2-1
cdr3_nt: TGTGCCAGCGTGGACGACTACCACTATGAGCAGTTCTTC
cdr3_aa: CASVDDYHYEQFF

v_call: TRBV9
clone_size: few
d_call: -
j_call: TRBJ2-7
cdr3_nt: TGTGCCAGCAGCGTAGGAGGTTCGGAGTGGCACGAGCAGTACTTC
cdr3_aa: CASSVGGSEWHEQYF

v_call: TRBV14
clone_size: -
d_call: TRBD1
j_call: TRBJ2-2
cdr3_nt: TGTGCCAGCAGCCCGGGACAGGGTATCGGGGAGCTGTTTTTT
cdr3_aa: CASSPGQGIGELFF

v_call: TRBV2
clone_size: -
d_call: TRBD1
j_call: TRBJ1-1
cdr3_nt: TGTGCCAGCATGGGACAGATGAACACTGAAGCTTTCTTT
cdr3_aa: CASMGQMNTEAFF

v_call: TRBV12-5
clone_size: -
d_call: TRBD1
j_call: TRBJ1-2
cdr3_nt: TGTGCTAGTGGTTTGGTAGTTCATGGTACAGGGGCCTATGGCTACACCTTC
cdr3_aa: CASGLVVHGTGAYGYTF

v_call: TRBV28
clone_size: -
d_call: -
j_call: TRBJ2-2
cdr3_nt: TGTGCCAGCAGTTTAAGTGCCAGGCGGGCCGGGGAGCTGTTTTTT
cdr3_aa: CASSLSARRAGELFF

v_call: TRBV2
clone_size: once
d_call: -
j_call: TRBJ2-3
cdr3_nt: TGTGCCAGCAGTGACGGGAAGTTGCAGTATTTT
cdr3_aa: CASSDGKLQYF

v_call: TRBV13
clone_size: -
d_call: TRBD2
j_call: TRBJ2-2
cdr3_nt: TGTGCCAGCATCTCGGAGAGGCCTAGCGGGGGAGGTCGGGGCGGGGAGCTGTTTTTT
cdr3_aa: CASISERPSGGGRGGELFF

v_call: TRBV5-6
clone_size: -
d_call: TRBD1
j_call: TRBJ1-2
cdr3_nt: TGTGCCAGCGGTAGAACAGGGGCCAACTATGGCTACACCTTC
cdr3_aa: CASGRTGANYGYTF

v_call: TRBV24-1
clone_size: -
d_call: -
j_call: TRBJ2-1
cdr3_nt: TGTGCCACCAGTGATCCGGGCGGGGCAGGCGGGTCTATGAATGAGCAGTTCTTC
cdr3_aa: CATSDPGGAGGSMNEQFF

v_call: TRBV28
clone_size: -
d_call: TRBD1
j_call: TRBJ1-1
cdr3_nt: TGTGCCAGCAGGTCCGGGACAGGGATCCTGGGGACTGAAGCTTTCTTT
cdr3_aa: CASRSGTGILGTEAFF

v_call: TRBV14
clone_size: -
d_call: -
j_call: TRBJ1-2
cdr3_nt: TGTGCCAGCAGCCCCTTAACAGGAACCTCCTATGGCTACACCTTC
cdr3_aa: CASSPLTGTSYGYTF

v_call: TRBV11-2
clone_size: -
d_call: -
j_call: TRBJ2-5
cdr3_nt: TGTGCCAGCAGCTTACAGGCTTACCAAGAGACCCAGTACTTC
cdr3_aa: CASSLQAYQETQYF

v_call: TRBV24-1
clone_size: -
d_call: TRBD1
j_call: TRBJ2-5
cdr3_nt: TGTGCCACCGCGGCCGCAGGGGGCGTAGAGACCCAGTACTTC
cdr3_aa: CATAAAGGVETQYF

v_call: TRBV11-2
clone_size: -
d_call: TRBD2
j_call: TRBJ2-1
cdr3_nt: TGTGCCAGCAGCCCTTGGACTAGCGCCTACAATGAGCAGTTCTTC
cdr3_aa: CASSPWTSAYNEQFF